The clone carrying this T cell receptor beta chain has at least ten counts. The CDR3 regions of TCR beta were amplified from RNA transcripts. An initial round of RT-PCR targeting the TCR CDR3 relied on the HTBI primer set. MiXCR was run by TCRdb on the multiplex PCR reads, yielding one entry per CDR3 protein. The data hold 340,000 or so distinct CDR3 sequences, with approximately 17% observed a single time. The data belong to a study of T cells in Graves' hyperthyroidism and ophthalmopathy. Study-level background: Any treatment followed the collection of peripheral blood at initial diagnosis.

V lost 5 bases and J lost 6, with 11 bases in between. The CDR3 loop spans 13 amino acids. From germline, CDR1 is KGHSH and CDR2 LQKENI. The V and J genes are TRBV18 and TRBJ2-1, with D possibly being TRBD2 (6 bases). Material: blood. The origin of this receptor is a man younger than 40 with Graves' hyperthyroidism. The CDR3 here is CASSAGPSNEQFF. The CDR3 region has the DNA TGTGCCAGCTCAGCGGGACCAAGCAATGAGCAGTTCTTC.